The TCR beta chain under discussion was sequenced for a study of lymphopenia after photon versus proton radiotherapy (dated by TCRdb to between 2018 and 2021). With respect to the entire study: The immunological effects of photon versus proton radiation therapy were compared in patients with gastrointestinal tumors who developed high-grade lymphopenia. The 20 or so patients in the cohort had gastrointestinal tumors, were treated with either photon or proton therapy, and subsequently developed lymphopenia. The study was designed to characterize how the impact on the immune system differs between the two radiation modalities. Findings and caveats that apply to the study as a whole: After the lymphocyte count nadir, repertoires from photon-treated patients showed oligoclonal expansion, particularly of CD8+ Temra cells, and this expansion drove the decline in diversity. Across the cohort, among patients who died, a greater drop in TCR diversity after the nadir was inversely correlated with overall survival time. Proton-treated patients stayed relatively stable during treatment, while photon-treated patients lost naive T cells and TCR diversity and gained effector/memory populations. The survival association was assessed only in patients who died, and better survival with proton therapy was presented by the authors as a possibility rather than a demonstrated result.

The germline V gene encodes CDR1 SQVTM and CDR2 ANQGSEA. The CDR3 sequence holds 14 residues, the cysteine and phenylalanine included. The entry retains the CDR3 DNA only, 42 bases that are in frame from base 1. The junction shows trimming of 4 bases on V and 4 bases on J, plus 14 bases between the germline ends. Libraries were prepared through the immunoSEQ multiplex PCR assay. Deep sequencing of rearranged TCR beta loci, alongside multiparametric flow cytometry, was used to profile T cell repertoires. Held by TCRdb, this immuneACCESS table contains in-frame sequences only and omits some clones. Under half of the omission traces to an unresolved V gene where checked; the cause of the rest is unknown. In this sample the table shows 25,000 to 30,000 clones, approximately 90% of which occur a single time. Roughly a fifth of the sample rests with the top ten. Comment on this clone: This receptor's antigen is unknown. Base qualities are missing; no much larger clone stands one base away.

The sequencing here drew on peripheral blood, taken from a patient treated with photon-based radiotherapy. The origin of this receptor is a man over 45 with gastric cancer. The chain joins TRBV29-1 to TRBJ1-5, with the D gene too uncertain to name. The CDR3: CSVVTAGLNQPQHF. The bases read TGCAGCGTTGTTACGGCAGGCCTAAATCAGCCCCAGCATTTT.